This TCR beta chain was sequenced in a study of T cell changes during pregnancy in multiple sclerosis. Some clones are missing from TCRdb's copy, which holds only in-frame ones; the method was immunoSEQ multiplex PCR. Of tens of thousands of clones in the sample, 92% were seen once. V was trimmed by 1 base and J by 8 bases, leaving 17 bases between them. Per germline, CDR1 SGHTA and CDR2 FQGNSA. This CDR3 comprises 15 residues. The chain uses TRBV7-2 and TRBJ1-1; D not certain. The sample consisted of CD4+ T cells from peripheral blood mononuclear cells, taken in the third trimester of pregnancy. This sequence was found in a female donor in good health, enrolled as a control in a pregnancy study. CDR3 protein: CASSLGVIGVTEAFF. The CDR3 coding sequence is TGTGCCAGCAGCTTAGGGGTAATCGGAGTTACCGAAGCTTTCTTT.